This TCR beta chain was found in a study of shared clonotypes between healthy human individuals. Study in general: CD4 naive and CD4 memory each took three plates per donor, while CD8 naive took two and CD8 memory one. Study-level points and caveats: Naive subsets typically showed greater estimated richness than memory subsets. Generation probabilities of non-shared clonotypes were lower (relative to those shared by all four donors). Rarefaction showed that sequencing of sorted subsets was incomplete (despite large depth).

V was clipped by 7 bases and J by 2 bases, with 15 bases between them. This CDR3 spans 14 amino acids. Germline CDR1 is SQVTM and CDR2 is ANQGSEA. Turning to this clone: Its antigen is undetermined.

Only in-frame clones appear in the TCRdb table, and some are missing; sequencing was by immunoSEQ multiplex PCR. The sample has 2 million to 2.5 million clones; 80% to 95% are singletons. The chain links TRBV29-1 to TRBJ2-1; weak D call: TRBD1 (7 bases). The specimen sequenced was naive CD4+ T cells from PBMCs. Subset reported: CD45RA+ positively selected. The TCR was taken from a man between 18 and 29 years old in good health. Some clones in this sample may be carry-over from other donors' samples. The CDR3 coding sequence is TGCAGCGCCCGGAGGGACAGAACCTACAATGAGCAGTTCTTC. It encodes CSARRDRTYNEQFF.